The 26 T cell receptor beta chains presented below share a single source sample, sequenced in a study of graft-versus-host responses after intestinal transplantation. Their specific antigens are unknown. Generated by immunoSEQ multiplex PCR, the TCRdb table keeps only in-frame clones and is missing some. Here the sample spans about 50,000 clones, approximately 84% being singletons. This sample comprised unstimulated CD4+ T cells sorted from spleen or lymph node cells, obtained before transplant. The receptors stem from a human donor who was the organ donor for an intestinal transplant.

The chain recombines TRBV19 with TRBJ1-1; 7 bases are shared with TRBD1. The J segment lost 7 bases and the V segment lost 4 bases, leaving 18 bases of the junction unmatched. The germline CDR1 and CDR2 sequences are LNHDA and SQIVND (reference sequence). This CDR3 comprises 17 residues. CDR3: CASSRGQFPLKGVEAFF. The CDR3 nucleotides read TGTGCCAGTAGTAGGGGACAGTTCCCACTGAAAGGGGTTGAAGCTTTCTTT.

This chain joins TRBV9 and TRBJ2-3; 13 bases fit TRBD2. Germline CDR1 reads SGDLS; CDR2 reads YYNGEE. The CDR3 covers 20 residues. After removal of 3 bases from V and 0 bases from J, the junction contained 13 bases not matched to a gene. This chain's CDR3 is CASSAPGLAGSSHSTDTQYF. The CDR3 region has the DNA TGTGCCAGCAGCGCCCCGGGACTAGCGGGGTCCTCCCACAGCACAGATACGCAGTATTTT.

This chain joins TRBV5-1 and TRBJ2-3; D remains ambiguous. This CDR3 has 12 amino acids. Trimming shortened V by 4 bases and J by 3 bases, and 6 bases separated the two germline ends. CDR1 and CDR2 (germline): SGHRS, YFSETQ. CDR3 sequence reads: CASSLLTDTQYF. The CDR3 DNA reads TGCGCCAGCAGCCTTTTAACAGATACGCAGTATTTT.

This chain connects TRBV27 to TRBJ1-2; D unclear. The V gene's germline CDR1 is MNHEY and CDR2 SMNVEV (reference sequence). The CDR3 runs to 14 residues. Trimming cost V 3 bases and J 4 bases, with 12 bases left between them. The CDR3 is CASSLRARGYGYTF. The CDR3 DNA is TGTGCCAGCAGTTTGAGGGCGCGTGGCTATGGCTACACCTTC.

This chain connects TRBV7-9 to TRBJ2-2; TRBD2 is a possible D gene (6 bases). Germline CDR1 SEHNR, CDR2 FQNEAQ (reference sequence). V dropped 0 bases and J dropped 3 bases, with 8 bases sitting between them. The CDR3 is 15 residues long. The CDR3 is CASSLAGRYTGELFF. DNA of the CDR3: TGTGCCAGCAGCTTAGCGGGGAGGTACACCGGGGAGCTGTTTTTT.

The V and J genes are TRBV10-2 and TRBJ2-7; D uncertain. Trimming removed 3 bases at V and 5 bases at J, with 17 bases between. CDR1 is WSHSY and CDR2 is SAAADI in the germline V gene. The CDR3 is 15 residues long. The CDR3 region has the DNA TGCGCCAGCAGTGAAATGGGGATCCTCAGCAACGAGCAGTACTTC. Its protein product is CASSEMGILSNEQYF.

The chain couples TRBV7-9 to TRBJ2-7; TRBD2 is a possible D gene (6 bases). Per the germline V gene, CDR1 is SEHNR and CDR2 is FQNEAQ (reference sequence). With 4 bases removed from V and 7 bases from J, the gap between germline ends came to 14 bases. This CDR3 is built from 13 residues. The CDR3: CASSSGDSMEQYF. The CDR3 nucleotides read TGTGCCAGCAGCTCCGGGGACTCTATGGAGCAGTACTTC.

The CDR3 sequence: CASGPTGSGNEQFF. For the CDR3, the DNA is TGCGCCAGCGGCCCTACAGGATCCGGGAATGAGCAGTTCTTC. This sequence joins TRBV5-1 and TRBJ2-1, with D perhaps matching TRBD1 (5 bases). The germline V and J ends were trimmed by 7 bases and 7 bases, with 18 bases remaining between them. Germline CDR1 reads SGHRS; CDR2 reads YFSETQ. The CDR3 runs to 14 residues.

CDR3 nucleotides: TGTGCCAGCAGTTACGCTCGGCGGGGGGTTAATGAGCAGTTCTTC. This codes for CASSYARRGVNEQFF. The chain is built from TRBV6-6 and TRBJ2-1; TRBD2 matches at 8 bases. Germline V gene sequence: CDR1 MNHNY, CDR2 SVGAGI (reference sequence). This CDR3 comprises 15 residues. V dropped 2 bases and J dropped 7; count of bases not matched to a gene: 7.

This clone was observed a single time. J is TRBJ2-7 and V is TRBV5-4, with D perhaps matching TRBD2 (6 bases). This CDR3 has 15 residues. V was clipped by 4 bases and J by 3 bases, with 17 bases between them. From germline, CDR1 is SGHNT and CDR2 YYREEE (reference sequence). The DNA of the CDR3 is TGTGCCAGCAGCCAAGTGGACGGGAGCGTCTACGAGCAGTACTTC. This gives the protein CASSQVDGSVYEQYF. The full variable domain, with the rest looked up from reference TRBV5-4 and TRBJ2-7, is ETGVTQSPTHLIKTRGQQVTLRCSSQSGHNTVSWYQQALGQGPQFIFQYYREEENGRGNFPPRFSGLQFPNYSSELNVNALELDDSALYLCASSQVDGSVYEQYFGPGTRLTVT.

This chain links TRBV29-1 with TRBJ1-2, with D maybe TRBD1 (6 bases). Germline V gene lookup returns CDR1 SQVTM and CDR2 ANQGSEA. Trimming pared 2 bases from V and 4 bases from J, leaving 8 bases between. The CDR3 is 12 amino acids. In nucleotides, the CDR3 is TGCAGCGTTGAAAGGACAGCCTATGGCTACACCTTC. Its translation: CSVERTAYGYTF.

The genes are TRBV15 and TRBJ2-5; D gene uncertain. The germline V gene has CDR1 LNHNV and CDR2 YYDKDF (reference sequence). The V end was cut by 5 bases, the J end by 1 base, with 8 bases between. This CDR3 has 13 amino acids. In nucleotides, the CDR3 is TGTGCCACCAGCTTTCGGGTCCAAGAGACCCAGTACTTC. Translating gives CATSFRVQETQYF.

The chain carries TRBV12-5 and TRBJ1-1; D uncertain. Per the germline V gene, CDR1 is LGHNT and CDR2 is FRNRAP. V dropped 3 bases and J dropped 1 base, with 6 bases sitting between them. This CDR3 is built from 13 residues. In DNA form, the CDR3 reads TGTGCTAGTGGTTTAGGCACGAACACTGAAGCTTTCTTT. This encodes CASGLGTNTEAFF. The variable domain in full, completed from reference TRBV12-5 and TRBJ1-1, reads DARVTQTPRHKVTEMGQEVTMRCQPILGHNTVFWYRQTMMQGLELLAYFRNRAPLDDSGMPKDRFSAEMPDATLATLKIQPSEPRDSAVYFCASGLGTNTEAFFGQGTRLTVV.

The chain uses TRBV30 and TRBJ2-1; 9 nucleotides agree with TRBD2. Germline V gene lookup returns CDR1 GTSNPN and CDR2 SVGIG (reference sequence). With 0 bases clipped from V and 3 bases from J, the junction kept 0 bases outside the gene matches. The CDR3 consists of 14 residues. The CDR3 loop reads CAWSVRGGYNEQFF. The CDR3 DNA follows: TGTGCCTGGAGTGTGCGGGGGGGCTACAATGAGCAGTTCTTC. The variable domain in full, with the rest retrieved from reference TRBV30 and TRBJ2-1, is SQTIHQWPATLVQPVGSPLSLECTVEGTSNPNLYWYRQAAGRGLQLLFYSVGIGQISSEVPQNLSASRPQDRQFILSSKKLLLSDSGFYLCAWSVRGGYNEQFFGPGTRLTVL.

This sequence joins TRBV10-2 and TRBJ1-5, with 12 bases identical to TRBD1. V lost 4 bases, J lost 0 bases, and 7 bases stayed unmatched. The germline CDR1 and CDR2 sequences are WSHSY and SAAADI. This CDR3 comprises 18 residues. The chain's CDR3 is CASSVGTGGPYSNQPQHF. In nucleotides, the CDR3 is TGCGCCAGCAGTGTAGGGACAGGGGGCCCTTATAGCAATCAGCCCCAGCATTTT.

This clone is a singleton in its sample. The V gene is TRBV7-2, the J gene TRBJ2-5; 11 nucleotides line up with TRBD2. V was pared by 1 base and J by 2 bases, with 3 bases of the junction left unmatched. Germline lookup yields CDR1 SGHTA and CDR2 FQGNSA. The CDR3 contains 16 residues. The DNA of the CDR3 is TGTGCCAGCAGCTTAGGGGTAGCGGGGGGGCAAGAGACCCAGTACTTC. It translates to CASSLGVAGGQETQYF.

The J gene is TRBJ2-4, the V gene TRBV19, with TRBD1 matching 8 bases. V was pared by 4 bases and J by 0 bases, with 14 bases of the junction left unmatched. From germline, CDR1 is LNHDA and CDR2 SQIVND (reference sequence). The CDR3 contains 19 residues. The CDR3 DNA reads as TGTGCCAGTAGTACCGGACAGGGTGGCCCAAATGTAGCCAAAAACATTCAGTACTTC. This codes for CASSTGQGGPNVAKNIQYF. Filled out from reference TRBV19 and TRBJ2-4, the complete variable domain reads DGGITQSPKYLFRKEGQNVTLSCEQNLNHDAMYWYRQDPGQGLRLIYYSQIVNDFQKGDIAEGYSVSREKKESFPLTVTSAQKNPTAFYLCASSTGQGGPNVAKNIQYFGAGTRLSVL.

This clone was detected only a few times. This chain uses TRBV6-6 with TRBJ1-1, with D perhaps TRBD1 (6 bases). The CDR3 consists of 14 residues. V lost 0 bases to trimming and J lost 4 bases, with 9 bases between them. The germline gives CDR1 MNHNY, CDR2 SVGAGI (reference sequence). This CDR3 is CASSYSGGGTEAFF. CDR3 sequence (DNA): TGTGCCAGCAGTTACTCAGGGGGAGGCACTGAAGCTTTCTTT.

The CDR3 region is CASSYVGDYGYTF. As DNA, the CDR3 is TGTGCCAGCAGTTACGTGGGAGACTATGGCTACACCTTC. This rearrangement joins TRBV6-5 to TRBJ1-2; no clear D gene. The CDR3 is 13 residues long. CDR1 and CDR2 (germline): MNHEY, SVGAGI. Deletions cut 2 bases from V and 3 bases from J, with 7 bases between.

V usage is TRBV5-1 and J usage is TRBJ2-6; D gene ambiguous. The CDR3 sequence is 15 residues long. Trimming left V 5 bases short and J 3 bases short, with 12 bases between. Germline V gene data show CDR1 as SGHRS and CDR2 as YFSETQ. The CDR3 region is CASRLEGYGANVLTF. The DNA for the CDR3 is TGCGCCAGCAGACTGGAAGGGTATGGGGCCAACGTCCTGACTTTC.

The chain links TRBV29-1 to TRBJ2-1; TRBD2 matches 9 bases. V gave up 4 bases and J gave up 4 bases; unmatched junction bases: 5. The CDR3 totals 14 residues. The germline gives CDR1 SQVTM, CDR2 ANQGSEA. The CDR3 bases are TGCAGCGTTGTCTGGACTAGCGATTACAATGAGCAGTTCTTC. Amino acid sequence: CSVVWTSDYNEQFF.

The CDR3 protein is CASSVSGAQETQYF. In DNA form, the CDR3 reads TGCGCCAGCAGTGTTTCAGGGGCGCAAGAGACCCAGTACTTC. The chain joins TRBV10-1 to TRBJ2-5; a weak D match, TRBD1 (6 bases). This CDR3 spans 14 amino acids. Germline values: CDR1 WNHNN, CDR2 SYGVQD (reference sequence). V lost 4 bases, J lost 2 bases, and 11 bases lay in between.

The chain has TRBV19 and TRBJ1-1; D is possibly TRBD1 (5 bases). The CDR3 is 14 amino acids. Germline loops: CDR1 LNHDA, CDR2 SQIVND (reference sequence). V shed 2 bases and J shed 4 bases, with 11 bases lying between them. CDR3 region: CASSIQGWVTEAFF. CDR3 DNA sequence: TGTGCCAGTAGTATACAGGGTTGGGTCACTGAAGCTTTCTTT.

The chain recombines TRBV5-1 with TRBJ2-7; D is possibly TRBD1 (5 bases). The CDR3 extends over 12 amino acids. Trimming cost V 0 bases and J 6 bases, with 7 bases left between them. Germline lookup yields CDR1 SGHRS and CDR2 YFSETQ. The CDR3 region has the DNA TGCGCCAGCAGCTTGGACAGGCGCGAGCAGTACTTC. This codes for CASSLDRREQYF.

The V and J genes are TRBV21-1 and TRBJ2-7. TRBV21-1 is noted as a pseudogene. This CDR3 has 17 amino acids. CDR3 sequence reads: CASSKSLREGPAYEQYF. The CDR3 nucleotides are TGTGCCAGCAGCAAATCACTGAGAGAAGGTCCGGCCTACGAGCAGTACTTC.

The chain is built from TRBV15 and TRBJ2-7, with 10 bases matching TRBD2. Germline-derived CDR1 and CDR2 are LNHNV and YYDKDF (reference sequence). The V gene end was trimmed by 3 bases and the J gene end by 5 bases; junction bases not matched to a gene: 4. This CDR3 spans 14 amino acids. In DNA form, the CDR3 reads TGTGCCACCAGCAGGGGACTAGCGTTAAACGAGCAGTACTTC. It translates to CATSRGLALNEQYF. Based on the CDR3 plus reference TRBV15 and TRBJ2-7, the full variable domain is DAMVIQNPRYQVTQFGKPVTLSCSQTLNHNVMYWYQQKSSQAPKLLFHYYDKDFNNEADTPDNFQSRRPNTSFCFLDIRSPGLGDTAMYLCATSRGLALNEQYFGPGTRLTVT.